The present TCR beta chain was sequenced within a study of post-analysis software for immune sequencing data. Unique molecular identifiers had been added to the TCR beta cDNA libraries. Each batch of roughly 1 to 11 million T cells produced 490,000 or so cDNA molecules. TCRdb reprocessed the PCR reads with MiXCR, giving one entry per CDR3 protein. Among about 680,000 distinct CDR3 sequences listed, more than 50% were seen once. The study's findings and limits: A significant reduction in normalized Chao1 diversity was observed in multiple sclerosis patients versus controls. In patients, TRBV5-6, TRBV5-1 and TRBV20-1 belonged to five or six TRBV segments found more frequently than in controls.

This CDR3 is 17 amino acids long. V was clipped by 5 bases and J by 5 bases, with 25 bases between them. Germline values: CDR1 SEHNR, CDR2 FQNEAQ (reference sequence). With respect to this clonotype: Its antigen is unknown.

What was sequenced was blood. The chain recombines TRBV7-9 with TRBJ2-7; D gene unclear. The clonotype originates from a girl aged 2 to 10 with multiple sclerosis. The CDR3 sequence: CASSPTLDPQYLDEQYF. CDR3 coding DNA: TGTGCCAGCAGCCCGACCCTAGACCCTCAATACCTGGACGAGCAGTACTTC.